Presented here are 17 T cell receptor beta chains from one specimen sequenced in a study of regulatory T cells in long-lasting Graves disease. Time point given: newly diagnosed GD, antithyroid drugs for less than 3 months. RNA isolated from PBMCs was used to make the TCR library. To make TCR beta libraries, researchers used iRepertoire HTBI primers and Arm-PCR of CDR3 regions. Each CDR3 protein is one row after TCRdb ran MiXCR on the multiplex PCR reads. Of some 410,000 distinct CDR3 sequences in the sample, about a sixth were seen once. These data were also reused for a study on T cells in Graves' hyperthyroidism and ophthalmopathy.

Here the sequenced sample was peripheral blood mononuclear cells (PBMCs), taken at new diagnosis, from a patient treated with antithyroid drugs. All receptors derive from a woman in her twenties or thirties with Graves disease.

This clonotype showed up many times. The chain carries TRBV5-1 and TRBJ1-3, with D perhaps TRBD1 (5 bases). Germline assignment: CDR1 SGHRS and CDR2 YFSETQ. V lost 5 bases to trimming and J lost 9 bases, with 21 bases between them. The CDR3 sequence is 15 residues long. The chain's CDR3 is CASRLQPGMSGTIYF. CDR3 sequence (DNA): TGCGCCAGCAGGCTCCAACCAGGGATGTCTGGCACCATATATTTT. The whole variable domain, remainder taken from reference TRBV5-1 and TRBJ1-3, is KAGVTQTPRYLIKTRGQQVTLSCSPISGHRSVSWYQQTPGQGLQFLFEYFSETQRNKGNFPGRFSGRQFSNSRSEMNVSTLELGDSALYLCASRLQPGMSGTIYFGEGSWLTVV.

This rearrangement joins TRBV4-2 to TRBJ1-1; a possible D gene is TRBD1 (5 bases). CDR1 is LGHNA and CDR2 is YNFKEQ in the germline V gene. This CDR3 is 12 amino acids long. Trimming shortened V by 4 bases and J by 8 bases, and 11 bases separated the two germline ends. The CDR3 DNA sequence: TGTGCCAGCAGCCTCTACAGGAGGGAAGCTTTCTTT. Amino acids: CASSLYRREAFF.

This clonotype was seen ten or more times. This rearrangement joins TRBV20-1 to TRBJ2-3, with TRBD2 matching over 8 bases. CDR1 DFQATT and CDR2 SNEGSKA come from the germline V gene (reference sequence). This CDR3 spans 15 amino acids. The J segment lost 2 bases and the V segment lost 6 bases, leaving 10 bases of the junction unmatched. The CDR3, as DNA: TGCAGTGCGTCTAGGCGGGAGGCCCCCACAGATACGCAGTATTTT. Its translation is CSASRREAPTDTQYF.

A note on this clonotype: Just one base apart from a much larger clone, this may be a read error. The genes are TRBV15 and TRBJ2-5; D gene unclear. Germline CDR1 and CDR2: LNHNV and YYDKDF (reference sequence). This CDR3 is 15 amino acids long. The chain's CDR3 is CTTSRDIKASETQYF. The CDR3 region has the DNA TGTACCACCAGCAGAGATATCAAGGCTTCAGAGACCCAGTACTTC.

This clonotype has a count of ten or more. This sequence joins TRBV5-1 and TRBJ2-7, with D perhaps TRBD1 (6 bases). Per germline, CDR1 SGHRS and CDR2 YFSETQ. CDR3 length: 14 amino acids. V lost 5 bases and J lost 0, with 12 bases in between. The CDR3 here is CASRVTGSSYEQYF. The CDR3 nucleotides read TGCGCCAGCAGAGTGACAGGAAGCTCCTACGAGCAGTACTTC.

As concerns this clonotype: Just one base apart from a much larger clone, this may be a read error. This chain joins TRBV11-2 and TRBJ1-1, with 9 bases fitting TRBD1. Germline assignment: CDR1 SGHAT and CDR2 FQNNGV. V lost 6 bases to trimming and J lost 3 bases; unmatched junction nucleotides: 8. The CDR3 totals 15 residues. CDR3 nucleotide sequence: TGTGCCAGCAGACTTGGGACAGGGAGGGACACTGAAGCTTTCTTT. Translation: CASRLGTGRDTEAFF.

The rearrangement uses TRBV6-2 or TRBV6-3 and TRBJ1-6; a possible D gene is TRBD1 (6 bases). V lost 2 bases and J 10 bases, leaving 12 bases between the germline ends. The CDR3 is made up of 14 amino acids. Germline V lookup: CDR1 MNHEY, CDR2 SVGEGT. In nucleotides, the CDR3 is TGTGCCAGCAGTTACCTATACAGGGTCTCACCCCTCCACTTT. Amino acid sequence: CASSYLYRVSPLHF.

This clonotype was seen repeatedly, ten times or more. The chain recombines TRBV7-9 with TRBJ2-1; the D is unclear. Germline-derived CDR1 and CDR2 are SEHNR and FQNEAQ (reference sequence). Trimming shortened V by 1 base and J by 10 bases, and 20 bases separated the two germline ends. This CDR3 has 16 amino acids. The CDR3 here is CASSLDAAAPQVEQFF. CDR3 DNA: TGTGCCAGCAGCTTAGATGCGGCCGCGCCCCAAGTGGAGCAGTTCTTC.

This clonotype was recorded at least ten times. V is TRBV12-3 or TRBV12-4 and J is TRBJ2-1; D gene uncertain. The CDR3 is 10 amino acids. Trimming pared 6 bases from V and 5 bases from J, leaving 2 bases between. The CDR3 region is CASSNNEQFF. Written as DNA, the CDR3 is TGTGCCAGCAGCAACAATGAGCAGTTCTTC.

This clonotype was seen ten or more times. This sequence joins TRBV7-9 and TRBJ2-7; D possibly matches TRBD1 or TRBD2 (6 bases each). CDR1 and CDR2 (germline): SEHNR, FQNEAQ (reference sequence). This CDR3 has 12 amino acids. V was cut by 6 bases and J by 6 bases, with 12 bases left in between. The CDR3 coding sequence is TGTGCCAGCAGGGGACGGGGGCGCGAGCAGTACTTC. Residues: CASRGRGREQYF.

J is TRBJ1-5 and V is TRBV7-9; D unresolved. Germline V gene lookup returns CDR1 SEHNR and CDR2 FQNEAQ (reference sequence). The CDR3 runs to 14 residues. The V gene lost 1 base and the J gene lost 10 bases, with 14 bases spanning the gap. The chain's CDR3 is CASSLVLLGSPQHF. CDR3 DNA sequence: TGTGCCAGCAGCTTAGTTCTTCTCGGGTCCCCCCAGCATTTT. Full variable domain (outside the CDR3, taken from reference TRBV7-9 and TRBJ1-5): DTGVSQNPRHKITKRGQNVTFRCDPISEHNRLYWYRQTLGQGPEFLTYFQNEAQLEKSRLLSDRFSAERPKGSFSTLEIQRTEQGDSAMYLCASSLVLLGSPQHFGDGTRLSIL.

The chain is built from TRBV29-1 and TRBJ1-1, with D unresolved. This CDR3 contains 13 residues. Deletions cut 5 bases from V and 5 bases from J, with 15 bases between. The germline CDR1 and CDR2 sequences are SQVTM and ANQGSEA. The CDR3 DNA reads TGCAGCGTTAAATTTGTGCTGGGTACTGAAGCTTTCTTT. It yields the protein CSVKFVLGTEAFF.

This clonotype has ten or more counts. The CDR3 nucleotides read TGTGCCAGCAGTACCCCCCGACTAGCGACGGGCACAGATACGCAGTATTTT. This codes for CASSTPRLATGTDTQYF. The chain recombines TRBV6-2 or TRBV6-3 with TRBJ2-3; 8 nucleotides match TRBD2. This CDR3 spans 17 amino acids. Germline assignment: CDR1 MNHEY and CDR2 SVGEGT. Trimming took 5 bases from V and 1 from J; bases not matched to a gene: 11.

This clonotype was seen repeatedly, ten times or more. The rearrangement joins TRBV12-3 or TRBV12-4 to TRBJ2-3; D uncertain. V lost 8 bases and J lost 3, with 9 bases in between. CDR3 size: 12 residues. CDR3 sequence reads: CASHGRTDTQYF. The CDR3 DNA follows: TGTGCCAGCCACGGAAGGACAGATACGCAGTATTTT.

This clonotype was counted ten times or more. V usage is TRBV7-9 and J usage is TRBJ2-7; D tentatively reads TRBD1 or TRBD2 (6 bases each). With 6 bases removed from V and 3 bases from J, the gap between germline ends came to 9 bases. The CDR3 sequence is 12 residues long. Looked up from germline, CDR1 is SEHNR and CDR2 is FQNEAQ (reference sequence). CDR3 nucleotides: TGTGCCAGCAGGGGGGGCGGCTACGAGCAGTACTTC. It codes for CASRGGGYEQYF.

This clonotype was counted at least ten times. The J gene is TRBJ1-5, the V gene TRBV18, with 7 nucleotides matching TRBD1. Germline V CDR1 and CDR2: KGHSH, LQKENI. This CDR3 contains 13 residues. V gave up 5 bases and J gave up 6 bases; unmatched junction bases: 4. The CDR3 DNA follows: TGTGCCAGCTCAGGACAGGATGGTCAGCCCCAGCATTTT. Translating it yields CASSGQDGQPQHF.

This chain links TRBV11-2 with TRBJ1-1; TRBD1 matches 8 bases. Germline assignment: CDR1 SGHAT and CDR2 FQNNGV. J lost 6 bases, V lost 0 bases, and 9 bases had no gene match. The CDR3 loop spans 16 amino acids. CDR3 in DNA: TGTGCCAGCAGCTTAGATTTTGGCAGGGGGCCGGCTGAAGCTTTCTTT. Translated, it gives CASSLDFGRGPAEAFF.